Here is one T cell receptor (beta chain) with its context. Antigen: not known. This CDR3 is also generated by other DNA sequences in the sample. The sample originates from a study of cytomegalovirus exposure and HLA in healthy donors. The study's findings and limits: A later analysis, which compared TCR beta chains of equal frequency, found the HLA-associated ones more clonally expanded.

PCR involved 60 Vbeta and 13 Jbeta primers. The method was immunoSEQ multiplex PCR; TCRdb's version includes in-frame clones alone and lacks a portion of them. The table shows under 150,000 clones, with around four fifths occurring only once. CDR3 length: 15 amino acids. CDR1 and CDR2 (germline): SGHRS, YFSETQ. With 0 bases removed from V and 1 base from J, the gap between germline ends came to 8 bases. J is TRBJ1-5 and V is TRBV5-1, with D uncertain. Sequencing was performed on PBMCs. This clonotype was sampled from a man aged 25-45 years in good health and CMV-seropositive. CDR3 nucleotides: TGCGCCAGCAGCTTGGCAGGAGGGAGCAATCAGCCCCAGCATTTT. Residues: CASSLAGGSNQPQHF.